This is a list of T cell receptor beta chains from one sample in a study of T cell repertoires in cytomegalovirus infection. TCRdb ran MiXCR on the reads and lists one entry per CDR3 protein. The table lists 290,000 or so distinct CDR3 sequences, 9.6% of them singletons. The source material was PBMCs. These receptors were collected from a human donor in good health (CMV status not recorded). Some clones in this sample may be carry-over from other donors' samples. Each CDR3 is given with its conserved first and last residue. The order of the fields is clone size, CDR3 length, V gene, D gene, J gene, CDR3 DNA, CDR3 protein. A D gene is named only where the DNA matches it firmly. Clone size appears in some rows only: once, few, many, or a class for an expanded clone.

size: many
length: 14
V: TRBV4-1
D: -
J: TRBJ1-6
DNA: TGCGCCAGCAGCTTGGGGCCCCCAAATTCACCCCTCCACTTT
CDR3: CASSLGPPNSPLHF

size: many
length: 13
V: TRBV6-4
D: -
J: TRBJ1-1
DNA: TGTGCCAGCAGTGACGGGGGAAACACTGAAGCTTTCTTT
CDR3: CASSDGGNTEAFF

size: few
length: 16
V: TRBV14
D: TRBD1
J: TRBJ1-3
DNA: TGTGCCAGCAGCCGGACAGGGCTAACCAAGGAAAACACCATATATTTT
CDR3: CASSRTGLTKENTIYF

size: many
length: 14
V: TRBV28
D: -
J: TRBJ1-1
DNA: TGTGCCAGCAGTTTATGGCAAGCGAACACTGAAGCTTTCTTT
CDR3: CASSLWQANTEAFF

size: many
length: 10
V: TRBV28
D: -
J: TRBJ1-2
DNA: TGTGCCAGCAGTTCCAATGGCTACACCTTC
CDR3: CASSSNGYTF

size: -
length: 13
V: TRBV20-1
D: -
J: TRBJ2-7
DNA: TGCAGTGCCGAGAGAAAAGTGTCCTACGAGCAGTACTTC
CDR3: CSAERKVSYEQYF

size: -
length: 17
V: TRBV29-1
D: -
J: TRBJ2-6
DNA: TGCAGCGTTGAATTCAGGGGAGTAGGATCCGGGGCCAACGTCCTGACTTTC
CDR3: CSVEFRGVGSGANVLTF

size: many
length: 14
V: TRBV29-1
D: -
J: TRBJ2-3
DNA: TGCAGCGTCCTGACTAGTGAAGGCACAGATACGCAGTATTTT
CDR3: CSVLTSEGTDTQYF

size: many
length: 14
V: TRBV14
D: -
J: TRBJ2-1
DNA: TGTGCCAGCAGCCAAGCCAACTCCTACAATGAGCAGTTCTTC
CDR3: CASSQANSYNEQFF

size: many
length: 12
V: TRBV7-9
D: -
J: TRBJ1-3
DNA: TGTGCCAGCAGCTTAGAAGCCAACACCATATATTTT
CDR3: CASSLEANTIYF

size: few
length: 16
V: TRBV5-1
D: TRBD1
J: TRBJ2-7
DNA: TGCGCCAGCAGCTTACGACGAAGACAGGGGGCCCACGAGCAGTACTTC
CDR3: CASSLRRRQGAHEQYF

size: few
length: 12
V: TRBV23-1
D: -
J: TRBJ2-7
DNA: TGCGCCAGGGGCGGGTTCCGCTACGAGCAGTACTTC
CDR3: CARGGFRYEQYF

size: -
length: 14
V: TRBV18
D: -
J: TRBJ2-7
DNA: TGTGCCAGCTCACCCGAACAGGGCTCGTACGAGCAGTACTTC
CDR3: CASSPEQGSYEQYF

size: few
length: 12
V: TRBV20-1
D: -
J: TRBJ1-2
DNA: TGCAGTGCCCCGGACGGGAGCTATGGCTACACCTTC
CDR3: CSAPDGSYGYTF

size: many
length: 15
V: TRBV7-2
D: -
J: TRBJ1-3
DNA: TGTGCCAGCAGCTTATCGGCAACCTCTGGAAACACCATATATTTT
CDR3: CASSLSATSGNTIYF

size: -
length: 15
V: TRBV27
D: TRBD1
J: TRBJ1-1
DNA: TGTGCCAGCAGTTCCTGGGACAGGGGTAACACTGAAGCTTTCTTT
CDR3: CASSSWDRGNTEAFF

size: few
length: 15
V: TRBV2
D: TRBD1
J: TRBJ2-1
DNA: TGTGCCAGCAGAGAGGGACAGCTTAACTACAATGAGCAGTTCTTC
CDR3: CASREGQLNYNEQFF

size: many
length: 16
V: TRBV6-2/TRBV6-3
D: -
J: TRBJ2-3
DNA: TGTGCCAGCAGTTATAGAAGCAGGCCCCCCACAGATACGCAGTATTTT
CDR3: CASSYRSRPPTDTQYF

size: -
length: 15
V: TRBV10-3
D: TRBD1
J: TRBJ1-5
DNA: TGTGCCATCAGTGAGTCGGGAGGGGGCAAGGAGCCCCAGCATTTT
CDR3: CAISESGGGKEPQHF

size: many
length: 14
V: TRBV20-1
D: -
J: TRBJ2-5
DNA: TGCAGTGCTAGATTGGCGGGGAGCCAAGAGACCCAGTACTTC
CDR3: CSARLAGSQETQYF

size: few
length: 15
V: TRBV20-1
D: TRBD1
J: TRBJ1-5
DNA: TGCAGTGCTACGACAGGGCTATATAGCAATCAGCCCCAGCATTTT
CDR3: CSATTGLYSNQPQHF

size: few
length: 15
V: TRBV27
D: -
J: TRBJ2-7
DNA: TGTGCCAGCAGTTTTGTGGGGGTTTTAGCCTACGAGCAGTACTTC
CDR3: CASSFVGVLAYEQYF

size: few
length: 14
V: TRBV5-6
D: -
J: TRBJ2-2
DNA: TGTGCCAGCAGCTTGATCCAGTCCACCGGGGAGCTGTTTTTT
CDR3: CASSLIQSTGELFF

size: once
length: 12
V: TRBV20-1
D: -
J: TRBJ1-1
DNA: TGCAGTGCTCCTGCGGGGGCCACTGAAGCTTTCTTT
CDR3: CSAPAGATEAFF

size: many
length: 13
V: TRBV7-3
D: -
J: TRBJ2-2
DNA: TGTGCCAGCAGAAAGTTAAACACCGGGGAGCTGTTTTTT
CDR3: CASRKLNTGELFF

size: many
length: 12
V: TRBV6-2/TRBV6-3
D: -
J: TRBJ1-1
DNA: TGTGCCAGCAGTTACTGGAGATCTGAAGCTTTCTTT
CDR3: CASSYWRSEAFF

size: -
length: 15
V: TRBV10-3
D: -
J: TRBJ2-5
DNA: TGTGCCATCAGTGAACACACCGGTGGTATGGAGACCCAGTACTTC
CDR3: CAISEHTGGMETQYF

size: many
length: 14
V: TRBV6-1
D: -
J: TRBJ2-7
DNA: TGTGCCAGCAGTGAGTTTGTGGGGGGTTACGAGCAGTACTTC
CDR3: CASSEFVGGYEQYF

size: few
length: 14
V: TRBV20-1
D: -
J: TRBJ1-5
DNA: TGCAGTGCTAGTTCGACGAGGAGCAATCAGCCCCAGCATTTT
CDR3: CSASSTRSNQPQHF

size: many
length: 16
V: TRBV6-2/TRBV6-3
D: TRBD1
J: TRBJ2-1
DNA: TGTGCCAGCAGTTACGGGCGGCAGGGGGTGTACAATGAGCAGTTCTTC
CDR3: CASSYGRQGVYNEQFF

size: few
length: 16
V: TRBV20-1
D: TRBD2
J: TRBJ2-3
DNA: TGCAGTGCTAGCTGGACTAGCGGGGGGAGCACAGATACGCAGTATTTT
CDR3: CSASWTSGGSTDTQYF

size: many
length: 14
V: TRBV5-6
D: -
J: TRBJ1-2
DNA: TGTGCCAGCAGCTTGTCGGCCATCAAGAAAAGAGGCACCTTC
CDR3: CASSLSAIKKRGTF

size: many
length: 16
V: TRBV7-2
D: TRBD2
J: TRBJ2-5
DNA: TGTGCCAGCAGCTTAAGGCTAGCGGGGGGCGGCGGGACCCAGTACTTC
CDR3: CASSLRLAGGGGTQYF

size: many
length: 14
V: TRBV7-9
D: -
J: TRBJ2-3
DNA: TGTGCCAGCAGCTTACTCGACAGTACAGATACGCAGTATTTT
CDR3: CASSLLDSTDTQYF

size: many
length: 14
V: TRBV20-1
D: TRBD1
J: TRBJ1-1
DNA: TGCAGTGCTTGGACAGGGTTTTTGAACACTGAAGCTTTCTTT
CDR3: CSAWTGFLNTEAFF